This T cell receptor (beta chain) stems from a study of blood T cells in healthy people across ages. Across the whole study: The template switching approach captured approximately one barcoded beta molecule for every two T cells.

A word on this clonotype: Its antigen is not known.

Germline values: CDR1 LGHNA, CDR2 YSLEER. This CDR3 is 15 amino acids long. V was cut by 0 bases and J by 2 bases, with 10 bases left in between. Study-wide results and limits: The study found more naive CD4+ cells and higher diversity in long-lived than aged donors.

Then a second PCR, running roughly 7 to 11 cycles, was carried out with a sample-barcoded 5' primer and a J-beta primer mix. All cDNA molecules were each tagged by a template-switch adaptor with 12 random nucleotides. TCRdb reprocessed the 5' RACE reads with MiXCR, giving one entry per CDR3 protein. The sample carries about 540,000 distinct CDR3 sequences, approximately 25% recorded once. A further study also used this sample, focusing on T cells of mothers and their children.

The receptor's source is a boy younger than 18 in good health. The sample was blood. The rearrangement uses TRBV4-3 and TRBJ2-5, with D perhaps TRBD1 (6 bases). The CDR3 DNA follows: TGCGCCAGCAGCCAAGATATGACAGGACAAGAGACCCAGTACTTC. This codes for CASSQDMTGQETQYF.